These 3 T cell receptor beta chains came from one sample sequenced in a study of blood T cell repertoires in COVID-19. Clones were sequenced by immunoSEQ multiplex PCR, and TCRdb holds only the in-frame ones, with some missing. Of around 200,000 clones listed, approximately 80% are singletons. Sequenced: peripheral blood. The receptors were gathered from a woman older than 75 with acute or convalescent COVID-19.

The rearrangement uses TRBV6-6 and TRBJ2-2; D uncertain. The CDR3 extends over 12 amino acids. Germline lookup yields CDR1 MNHNY and CDR2 SVGAGI (reference sequence). Trimming stripped 7 bases from V and 7 bases from J, with 10 bases between. CDR3 coding DNA: TGTGCCAGCAATCTTAGTGGCGGGGAGCTGTTTTTT. Its protein product is CASNLSGGELFF.

This clone was detected a few times. The chain carries TRBV30 and TRBJ1-4; D possibly corresponds to TRBD1 (6 bases). V gave up 1 base and J gave up 2 bases, with 11 bases separating them. The length of the CDR3 is 15 residues. Looked up from germline, CDR1 is GTSNPN and CDR2 is SVGIG (reference sequence). For the CDR3, the DNA is TGTGCCTGGAGTGCAGGGGTAGCGACTAATGAAAAACTGTTTTTT. As protein: CAWSAGVATNEKLFF.

This clone was seen only a few times. V gene TRBV5-1 combines with J gene TRBJ2-2; 12 bases are a match to TRBD2. The CDR3 totals 16 residues. Germline CDR1 SGHRS, CDR2 YFSETQ. V was clipped by 3 bases and J by 2 bases; unmatched bases: 2. DNA of the CDR3: TGCGCCAGCAGCTCACTAGCGGGGGGAAACACCGGGGAGCTGTTTTTT. It yields the protein CASSSLAGGNTGELFF.